This T cell receptor (beta chain) was identified during a study of beta chain features in type 1 diabetes. Expressed TCRB transcripts were sequenced because the entire RNA isolate underwent reverse transcription. Produced via immunoSEQ multiplex PCR; TCRdb's table is partial and in-frame only. This table has approximately 150,000 clones, approximately 9% appearing once. CDR3 length: 14 amino acids. Germline-derived CDR1 and CDR2 are GTSNPN and SVGIG (reference sequence). Trimming removed 4 bases at V and 0 bases at J, with 11 bases between. Material: central memory CD4+ T cells from blood. This clonotype originated in a woman aged 18-29 years in good health. The chain combines TRBV30 with TRBJ2-3; maybe TRBD1 (5 bases). The CDR3 loop reads CAWKRTRSTDTQYF. For the CDR3, the DNA is TGTGCCTGGAAGAGGACAAGGAGCACAGATACGCAGTATTTT.